The source of this T cell receptor (beta chain) is a study of blood T cell repertoires in COVID-19. TCRdb keeps only in-frame clones here, not all; method: immunoSEQ multiplex PCR. The sample lists fewer than 200,000 clones; more than 80% were seen once. The CDR3 spans 11 residues. With 2 bases removed from V and 7 bases from J, the gap between germline ends came to 8 bases. The germline CDR1 and CDR2 sequences are GTSNPN and SVGIG (reference sequence). The sequence came from a woman over 75 with COVID-19, enrolled during active disease. Material: peripheral blood. The J gene is TRBJ1-1, the V gene TRBV30; D not resolved. DNA for the CDR3: TGTGCCTGGAGTCATAGTAATGAAGCTTTCTTT. Residues: CAWSHSNEAFF. The full variable domain, completed using reference TRBV30 and TRBJ1-1, is SQTIHQWPATLVQPVGSPLSLECTVEGTSNPNLYWYRQAAGRGLQLLFYSVGIGQISSEVPQNLSASRPQDRQFILSSKKLLLSDSGFYLCAWSHSNEAFFGQGTRLTVV.